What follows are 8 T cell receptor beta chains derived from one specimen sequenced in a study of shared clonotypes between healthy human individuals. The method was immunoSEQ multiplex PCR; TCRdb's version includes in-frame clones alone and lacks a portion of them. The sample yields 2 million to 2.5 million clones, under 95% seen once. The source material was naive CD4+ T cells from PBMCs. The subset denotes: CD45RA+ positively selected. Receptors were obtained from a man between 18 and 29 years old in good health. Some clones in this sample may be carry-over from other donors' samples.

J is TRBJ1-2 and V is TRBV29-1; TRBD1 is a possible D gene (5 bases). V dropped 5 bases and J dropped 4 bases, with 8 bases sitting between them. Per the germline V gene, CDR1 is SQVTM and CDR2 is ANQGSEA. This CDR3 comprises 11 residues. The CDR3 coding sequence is TGCAGCGTTCCAGGGAGCTATGGCTACACCTTC. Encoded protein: CSVPGSYGYTF. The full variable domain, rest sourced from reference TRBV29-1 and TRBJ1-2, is SAVISQKPSRDICQRGTSLTIQCQVDSQVTMMFWYRQQPGQSLTLIATANQGSEATYESGFVIDKFPISRPNLTFSTLTVSNMSPEDSSIYLCSVPGSYGYTFGSGTRLTVV.

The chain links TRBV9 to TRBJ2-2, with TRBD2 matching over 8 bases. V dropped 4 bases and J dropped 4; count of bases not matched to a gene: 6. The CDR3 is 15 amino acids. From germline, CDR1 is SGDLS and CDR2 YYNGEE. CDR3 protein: CASSLREGTTGELFF. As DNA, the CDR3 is TGTGCCAGCAGCCTCCGGGAGGGTACCACCGGGGAGCTGTTTTTT.

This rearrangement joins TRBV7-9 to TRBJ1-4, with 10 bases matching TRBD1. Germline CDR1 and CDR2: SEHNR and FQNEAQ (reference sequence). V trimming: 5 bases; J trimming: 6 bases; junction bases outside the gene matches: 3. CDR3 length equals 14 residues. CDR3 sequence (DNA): TGTGCCAGCAGCAGGGACAGGGGCGATGAAAAACTGTTTTTT. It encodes CASSRDRGDEKLFF. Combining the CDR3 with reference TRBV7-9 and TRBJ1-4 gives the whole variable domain DTGVSQNPRHKITKRGQNVTFRCDPISEHNRLYWYRQTLGQGPEFLTYFQNEAQLEKSRLLSDRFSAERPKGSFSTLEIQRTEQGDSAMYLCASSRDRGDEKLFFGSGTQLSVL.

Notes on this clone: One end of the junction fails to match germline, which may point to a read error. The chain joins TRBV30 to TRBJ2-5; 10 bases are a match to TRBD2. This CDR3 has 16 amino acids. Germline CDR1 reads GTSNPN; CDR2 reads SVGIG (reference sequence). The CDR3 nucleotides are TGTGCCTGGAGTGTGGGGGCTAGCGGGAGCCAAGAGGCCCAGTACTTC. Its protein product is CAWSVGASGSQEAQYF. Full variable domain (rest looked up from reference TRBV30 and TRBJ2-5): SQTIHQWPATLVQPVGSPLSLECTVEGTSNPNLYWYRQAAGRGLQLLFYSVGIGQISSEVPQNLSASRPQDRQFILSSKKLLLSDSGFYLCAWSVGASGSQEAQYFGPGTRLLVL.

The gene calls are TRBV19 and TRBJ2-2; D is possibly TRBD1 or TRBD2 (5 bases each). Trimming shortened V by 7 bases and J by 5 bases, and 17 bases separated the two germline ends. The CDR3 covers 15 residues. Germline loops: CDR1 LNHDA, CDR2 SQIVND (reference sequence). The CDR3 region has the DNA TGTGCCAGTAAGCGGACGGGGCTGCGGACCGGGGAGCTGTTTTTT. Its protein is CASKRTGLRTGELFF. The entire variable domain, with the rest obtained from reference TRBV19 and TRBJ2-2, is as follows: DGGITQSPKYLFRKEGQNVTLSCEQNLNHDAMYWYRQDPGQGLRLIYYSQIVNDFQKGDIAEGYSVSREKKESFPLTVTSAQKNPTAFYLCASKRTGLRTGELFFGEGSRLTVL.

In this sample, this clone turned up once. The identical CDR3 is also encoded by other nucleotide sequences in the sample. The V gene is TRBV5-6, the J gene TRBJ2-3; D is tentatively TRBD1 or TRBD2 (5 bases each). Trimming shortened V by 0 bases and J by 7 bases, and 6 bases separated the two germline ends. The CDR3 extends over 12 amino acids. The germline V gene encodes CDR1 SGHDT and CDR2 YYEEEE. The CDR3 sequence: CASSLAGHTQYF. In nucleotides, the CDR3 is TGTGCCAGCAGCTTGGCGGGACATACGCAGTATTTT.

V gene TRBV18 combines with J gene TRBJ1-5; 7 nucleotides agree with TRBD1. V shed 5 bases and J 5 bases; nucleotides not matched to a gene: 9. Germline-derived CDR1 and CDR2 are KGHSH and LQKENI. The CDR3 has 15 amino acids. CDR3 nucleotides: TGTGCCAGCTCATACACTAGACAGGGCGATCAGCCCCAGCATTTT. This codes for CASSYTRQGDQPQHF.

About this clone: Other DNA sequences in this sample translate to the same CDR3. DNA for the CDR3: TGTGCCAGCAGGGGTAGCGGGGCGCCCTCCTACGAGCAGTACTTC. Translated, it gives CASRGSGAPSYEQYF. This chain uses TRBV28 with TRBJ2-7, with 8 bases identical to TRBD2. CDR1 and CDR2 (germline): MDHEN, SYDVKM. The CDR3 extends over 15 amino acids. After removal of 6 bases from V and 0 bases from J, the junction contained 7 bases not matched to a gene.